A single sample is the source of the 22 T cell receptor beta chains below, sequenced in a study of blood T cells in healthy people across ages. Primed by a sample-barcoded 5' primer and a J-beta primer mix, a second PCR proceeded for 7 to 11 cycles. TCRdb processed the 5' RACE reads anew with MiXCR; each CDR3 protein has one entry. The sample gives 650,000 to 950,000 distinct CDR3 sequences, roughly 44% of which show up once; roughly 18% is in the top ten. The sample was blood. These receptors all come from a man in his sixties in good health.

The chain uses TRBV12-3 or TRBV12-4 and TRBJ2-1, with TRBD2 matching over 7 bases. This CDR3 has 16 amino acids. V lost 3 bases to trimming and J lost 0 bases; unmatched junction nucleotides: 5. CDR3 amino acids: CASSLGLSNSYNEQFF. The CDR3 DNA reads as TGTGCCAGCAGTTTGGGACTATCCAACTCCTACAATGAGCAGTTCTTC.

This clonotype has a handful of counts. The chain recombines TRBV7-2 with TRBJ2-1; the match to TRBD2 covers 7 bases. V was pared by 0 bases and J by 7 bases, with 3 bases of the junction left unmatched. The CDR3 is 14 amino acids. The germline V gene encodes CDR1 SGHTA and CDR2 FQGNSA. CDR3 residues: CASSLAAGANEQFF. Here the CDR3 DNA reads TGTGCCAGCAGCTTAGCCGCGGGAGCTAATGAGCAGTTCTTC. The variable domain in full, completed from reference TRBV7-2 and TRBJ2-1, reads GAGVSQSPSNKVTEKGKDVELRCDPISGHTALYWYRQSLGQGLEFLIYFQGNSAPDKSGLPSDRFSAERTGGSVSTLTIQRTQQEDSAVYLCASSLAAGANEQFFGPGTRLTVL.

On this clonotype: This sequence may be a read error, since a much larger clone differs from it by one base. The V gene is TRBV12-3 or TRBV12-4, the J gene TRBJ2-7; possibly TRBD1 or TRBD2 for D (5 bases each). This CDR3 is 16 amino acids long. Trimming shortened V by 8 bases and J by 0 bases, and 20 bases separated the two germline ends. The CDR3 spells CASGKFGAGSSYEQYF. The CDR3 bases are TGTGCCAGCGGGAAGTTTGGTGCAGGGAGCTCCTACGAGCAGTACTTC.

In this sample, this clonotype turned up many times. The CDR3 region is CASSPPDRIGGYTF. CDR3 DNA: TGTGCCAGCTCACCACCGGACAGGATCGGCGGCTACACCTTC. V usage is TRBV18 and J usage is TRBJ1-2, with 7 bases aligning to TRBD1. Germline CDR1 KGHSH, CDR2 LQKENI. CDR3 length: 14 amino acids. Unmatched junction bases numbered 6, after V lost 0 bases and J lost 8 bases.

The J gene is TRBJ2-1, the V gene TRBV6-2 or TRBV6-3; TRBD2 might be the D (5 bases). CDR1 MNHEY and CDR2 SVGEGT come from the germline V gene. CDR3 length equals 11 residues. The ends were cut back, 6 bases at V and 9 bases at J, with 9 bases in the middle. This chain's CDR3 is CASSYAGEQFF. Here the CDR3 DNA reads TGTGCCAGCAGCTACGCGGGTGAGCAGTTCTTC.

Details on this clonotype: The final CDR3 position lacks the conserved phenylalanine or tryptophan, pointing to a likely read error. The chain combines TRBV7-2 with TRBJ2-5; tentatively, D is TRBD2 (5 bases). Between the trimmed V and J ends, which lost 3 bases and 5 bases, there was a span of 13 bases. This CDR3 contains 14 residues. Germline values: CDR1 SGHTA, CDR2 FQGNSA. This chain's CDR3 is CASSFLGVRETQYI. CDR3 sequence (DNA): TGTGCCAGCAGCTTCCTCGGGGTCCGGGAGACCCAGTACATC.

The chain recombines TRBV4-3 with TRBJ1-6; D may be TRBD1 (5 bases). The ends were cut back, 3 bases at V and 7 bases at J, with 7 bases in the middle. This CDR3 is built from 13 residues. Germline-derived CDR1 and CDR2 are LGHNA and YSLEER. CDR3 region: CASSQNRNSPLHF. The CDR3 region has the DNA TGCGCCAGCAGCCAGAACAGGAATTCACCCCTCCACTTT.

The V gene is TRBV6-2 or TRBV6-3, the J gene TRBJ2-7; D may match TRBD1 or TRBD2 (5 bases each). The V and J ends lost 0 bases and 4 bases respectively, with 19 bases between them. This CDR3 spans 17 amino acids. The germline CDR1 and CDR2 sequences are MNHEY and SVGEGT. As DNA, the CDR3 is TGTGCCAGCAGTTACTCGGGACCAACAGAACCCCTGTACGAGCAGTACTTC. Translating gives CASSYSGPTEPLYEQYF.

The gene calls are TRBV21-1 and TRBJ2-7. TRBV21-1 is deemed a pseudogene. The CDR3 contains 15 residues. The CDR3 nucleotides are TGTGCCAGCAGTCCCCGAGGCGGAAGCTCCTACGAGCAGTACTTC. Protein sequence: CASSPRGGSSYEQYF.

The sample holds a few counts of this clonotype. The CDR3 coding sequence is TGCAGCGTTGAAGTATCGCCTCTCTATGGCTACACCTTC. It yields the protein CSVEVSPLYGYTF. The rearrangement uses TRBV29-1 and TRBJ1-2; D not certain. V was shortened by 1 base and J by 4 bases, with 10 bases between the two germline ends. The CDR3 runs 13 residues. The germline V gene has CDR1 SQVTM and CDR2 ANQGSEA.

This clonotype turned up a few times. The chain has TRBV7-2 and TRBJ2-4; 9 bases are shared with TRBD1. Trimming at V came to 5 bases and at J to 1 base, leaving 6 bases not matched to a gene. CDR3 size: 16 residues. CDR1 is SGHTA, CDR2 FQGNSA, per germline. CDR3 sequence (DNA): TGTGCCAGCAGCGACCGGGACAGGGTCGCCAAAAACATTCAGTACTTC. Residues: CASSDRDRVAKNIQYF.

The rearrangement links TRBV3-1 to TRBJ2-1; TRBD2 agrees at 10 bases. The CDR3 totals 17 residues. The germline V gene has CDR1 LGHDT and CDR2 YNNKEL (reference sequence). Trimming at V came to 4 bases and at J to 5 bases, leaving 11 bases not matched to a gene. CDR3 coding DNA: TGTGCCAGCAGCCGCCCCAGAGGCACTAGCGGGGACAATGAGCAGTTCTTC. Its protein product is CASSRPRGTSGDNEQFF.

This clonotype was found a few times. The CDR3 DNA follows: TGCGCCAGCAGCCAAGGACGGGGGGAAAGACCCCTCCACTTT. Translation: CASSQGRGERPLHF. The chain couples TRBV5-1 to TRBJ1-6, with D maybe TRBD1 (5 bases). The CDR3 loop spans 14 amino acids. Germline V gene data show CDR1 as SGHRS and CDR2 as YFSETQ. The V and J ends lost 4 bases and 12 bases respectively, with 17 bases between them.

This rearrangement joins TRBV5-1 to TRBJ1-1; D call uncertain. This CDR3 is 16 amino acids long. V lost 0 bases to trimming and J lost 4 bases, with 16 bases between them. Germline CDR1 SGHRS, CDR2 YFSETQ. The CDR3: CASSLASSGPGTEAFF. CDR3 nucleotide sequence: TGCGCCAGCAGCTTGGCGTCCAGCGGGCCTGGCACTGAAGCTTTCTTT.

The gene calls are TRBV3-1 and TRBJ2-7; no clear D gene. The CDR3 is made up of 12 amino acids. Germline V gene lookup returns CDR1 LGHDT and CDR2 YNNKEL (reference sequence). The V gene lost 4 bases and the J gene lost 7 bases, with 11 bases spanning the gap. This CDR3 reads CASSRGRVEQYF. The DNA of the CDR3 is TGTGCCAGCAGCCGGGGAAGAGTAGAGCAGTACTTC.

This chain links TRBV11-3 with TRBJ2-3; TRBD2 matches at 7 bases. CDR3 length: 16 amino acids. With V trimmed by 6 bases and J by 4 bases, 13 bases remained unmatched. CDR1 is SGHNT and CDR2 is YENEEA in the germline V gene. CDR3 bases: TGTGCCAGCAGTTTCCCGGCGTCGGGGGGTTCAGATACGCAGTATTTT. Translated, it gives CASSFPASGGSDTQYF.

CDR3 residues: CSVDTPGQGDAETQYF. The CDR3 nucleotides are TGCAGTGTCGATACACCGGGACAGGGTGACGCAGAGACCCAGTACTTC. The chain employs TRBV20-1 and TRBJ2-5; 9 bases are a match to TRBD1. The length of the CDR3 is 16 residues. The V segment lost 7 bases and the J segment 4 bases; nucleotides outside the gene matches: 16. The germline V gene encodes CDR1 DFQATT and CDR2 SNEGSKA (reference sequence).

The CDR3 region has the DNA TGCAGTGCACCAGGACTCCACTCCTACAATGAGCAGTTCTTC. Protein product: CSAPGLHSYNEQFF. This sequence joins TRBV20-1 and TRBJ2-1; D possibly corresponds to TRBD2 (5 bases). Deletions cut 6 bases from V and 0 bases from J, with 12 bases between. The germline V gene has CDR1 DFQATT and CDR2 SNEGSKA (reference sequence). The length of the CDR3 is 14 residues.

Only one count was recorded for this clonotype. This chain connects TRBV7-6 to TRBJ2-2, with D unresolved. The CDR3 is made up of 13 amino acids. Germline CDR1 and CDR2: SGHVS and FNYEAQ. V lost 3 bases to trimming and J lost 7 bases, with 9 bases between them. CDR3 sequence reads: CASSLGEIGELFF. CDR3 sequence (DNA): TGTGCCAGCAGCTTGGGTGAGATCGGGGAGCTGTTTTTT.

The chain employs TRBV10-3 and TRBJ1-2; D call uncertain. Germline CDR1 and CDR2: ENHRY and SYGVKD. This CDR3 has 14 amino acids. Deletions cut 2 bases from V and 11 bases from J, with 18 bases between. CDR3 amino acids: CAISERESIRDYTF. The CDR3 DNA reads TGTGCCATCAGTGAGCGGGAATCTATAAGGGATTACACCTTC.

V is TRBV5-5 and J is TRBJ2-4, with D perhaps matching TRBD2 (5 bases). V lost 4 bases to trimming and J lost 5 bases, with 10 bases between them. Germline values: CDR1 SGHKS, CDR2 YYEKEE (reference sequence). The CDR3 contains 13 residues. For the CDR3, the DNA is TGTGCCAGCAGCGTAGGGAGACAAAACATTCAGTACTTC. Protein: CASSVGRQNIQYF.

This clonotype showed up many times. The chain uses TRBV4-3 and TRBJ2-7; D ambiguous. The V end was cut by 0 bases, the J end by 4 bases, with 7 bases between. Germline V gene data show CDR1 as LGHNA and CDR2 as YSLEER. The CDR3 contains 13 residues. The CDR3 loop reads CASSQERGYEQYF. Here the CDR3 DNA reads TGCGCCAGCAGCCAAGAGAGAGGATACGAGCAGTACTTC.